This T cell receptor (beta chain) was captured in a study of metastatic and nonmetastatic thyroid tumors. Overall study: Repertoires of blood and of tissue (tumor or nodule) from malignant and benign thyroid patients were compared. Whole-study results and caveats: It was reportedly found that TCR beta diversity was significantly higher in malignant thyroid tumors than in benign nodules, a difference seen in both blood and tumor samples.

This clone is labeled medium-sized (0.01 to 0.1%). Its antigen is unknown. The authors' processing: A papillary thyroid cancer distant-metastasis classifier was built from CDR3 differences across clinicopathological groups. MiXCR was used by TCRdb to re-call the PCR reads. The V and J calls, along with clone size, are taken from TCRdb and not from the paper's own processing. The sample has about 6,400 clones; roughly a sixth are singletons. Thyroid surgery was preceded by no treatment in any patient. Trimming removed 1 base from V and 6 bases from J, with 6 bases in between. Germline assignment: CDR1 SGHAT and CDR2 FQNNGV. The length of the CDR3 is 13 residues.

The sequence was collected from a male donor with papillary thyroid cancer or a benign thyroid nodule (not recorded which). Some clones in this sample may be carry-over from other donors' samples. Sequencing was carried out using tumor tissue. This sequence joins TRBV11-2 and TRBJ2-2; D not certain. CDR3 coding DNA: TGTGCCAGCAGCTTAGGGACCCCCGGGGAGCTGTTTTTT. As protein: CASSLGTPGELFF.